This T cell receptor (beta chain) was recovered during a study of CD8+CD57+ T cells in acquired aplastic anemia. Study-wide context: Sorted CD4+ and CD8+ cells gave a mean 3.2 ug DNA, range roughly 0.18 to 27.4 ug.

With V trimmed by 5 bases and J by 4 bases, 10 bases remained unmatched. Germline V gene lookup returns CDR1 MNHEY and CDR2 SVGAGI. This CDR3 is built from 16 residues. By flow cytometry, patients selected for sequencing had shown an expansion of CD8+CD57+ cells. This clonotype was counted ten times or more. For CDR3 and TCR beta VDJ profiling, genomic DNA was the template used. TCRdb independently ran MiXCR on the reads; one entry per CDR3 protein. The sample has about 200,000 distinct CDR3 sequences; approximately 65% are singletons. The chain couples TRBV6-5 to TRBJ2-2, with TRBD2 matching over 7 bases. Sequenced: sorted CD4+, CD8+, or CD8+CD57+ T cells (not recorded which) from PBMCs. The source is a human donor with aplastic anemia. The CDR3 here is CASSAYHLAATGELFF. The CDR3, as DNA: TGTGCCAGCAGTGCCTACCATCTAGCGGCCACCGGGGAGCTGTTTTTT.